Following are 27 T cell receptor beta chains from one sample sequenced in a study of T cells in Graves' hyperthyroidism and ophthalmopathy. TCR beta CDR3 regions were amplified from RNA transcripts. A first-round RT-PCR of the TCR CDR3 used the HTBI primer set. TCRdb reprocessed the multiplex PCR reads with MiXCR, giving one entry per CDR3 protein. The sample records more than 50,000 distinct CDR3 sequences, around 50% being singletons. What was sequenced was blood. The receptors shown here come from a woman aged 55-69 years with Graves' ophthalmopathy.

This clonotype was seen a handful of times. The chain carries TRBV27 and TRBJ2-7, with 9 bases identical to TRBD1. The germline V gene encodes CDR1 MNHEY and CDR2 SMNVEV (reference sequence). The CDR3 has 17 amino acids. Unmatched junction bases numbered 14, after V lost 6 bases and J lost 2 bases. The CDR3 sequence is CASSPPNYRGPPYEQYF. In nucleotides, the CDR3 is TGTGCCAGCAGCCCCCCCAATTACAGGGGGCCTCCCTACGAGCAGTACTTC.

V is TRBV5-6 and J is TRBJ2-7; 13 bases line up with TRBD2. Per germline, CDR1 SGHDT and CDR2 YYEEEE. J lost 6 bases, V lost 1 base, and 4 bases had no gene match. The CDR3 totals 15 residues. DNA of the CDR3: TGTGCCAGCAGCTTGTCGGGACTAGCGGGACGCGAGCAGTACTTC. Its translation is CASSLSGLAGREQYF.

The chain joins TRBV11-2 to TRBJ2-1; TRBD2 aligns across 14 bases. This CDR3 has 16 amino acids. J was trimmed by 6 bases and V by 5 bases; bases with no gene match: 6. Germline lookup yields CDR1 SGHAT and CDR2 FQNNGV. This chain's CDR3 is CASSRRLAGGPNEQFF. The CDR3 DNA reads as TGTGCCAGCAGCCGGAGACTAGCGGGAGGGCCCAATGAGCAGTTCTTC.

This clonotype was found many times. It may be a read error: a sequence one base away is much more abundant. CDR3: CASSPDRSMGVSEAFF. CDR3 nucleotides: TGTGCCAGCAGCCCGGACAGGTCCATGGGTGTATCTGAAGCTTTCTTT. The chain links TRBV5-5 to TRBJ1-1; TRBD1 matches 7 bases. This CDR3 comprises 16 residues. With 4 bases clipped from V and 6 bases from J, the junction kept 15 bases outside the gene matches. The germline V gene encodes CDR1 SGHKS and CDR2 YYEKEE (reference sequence).

This clonotype is labeled as medium-sized. The chain joins TRBV10-3 to TRBJ2-1, with D maybe TRBD2 (6 bases). Germline loops: CDR1 ENHRY, CDR2 SYGVKD. Trimming took 10 bases from V and 9 from J, leaving 16 bases between them. The CDR3 is 12 residues long. The CDR3 coding sequence is TGTGCCACCGCGGTCGGGGGACGTGAGCAGTTCTTC. Its protein product is CATAVGGREQFF.

About this clonotype: Germline is not matched at one junction end, which may reflect a read error. The gene calls are TRBV7-3 and TRBJ2-7; a possible D gene is TRBD2 (6 bases). Germline CDR1 reads SGHTA; CDR2 reads FQGTGA. The CDR3 loop spans 14 amino acids. The CDR3 loop is CASCPNGQPGEQHF. The CDR3 coding sequence is TGTGCCAGCTGCCCAAACGGCCAACCGGGGGAGCAGCACTTC.

The chain combines TRBV20-1 with TRBJ2-5, with 7 bases lining up with TRBD1. V lost 1 base and J lost 5; bases outside the gene matches: 10. This CDR3 is 15 amino acids long. Germline V gene lookup returns CDR1 DFQATT and CDR2 SNEGSKA (reference sequence). CDR3: CSARVVGRGQETQYF. As DNA, the CDR3 is TGCAGTGCTAGAGTAGTTGGTCGGGGACAGGAGACCCAGTACTTC.

The chain uses TRBV6-6 and TRBJ2-7; D is ambiguous. CDR1 is MNHNY, CDR2 SVGAGI, per germline (reference sequence). Trimming took 1 base from V and 0 from J, leaving 7 bases between them. This CDR3 spans 14 amino acids. The CDR3 nucleotides read TGTGCCAGCAGTTACTTCGCTAGCTCCTACGAGCAGTACTTC. Protein sequence: CASSYFASSYEQYF.

This clonotype was found many times. The chain uses TRBV3-1 and TRBJ1-6; possibly TRBD1 for D (6 bases). Trimming shortened V by 6 bases and J by 8 bases, and 17 bases separated the two germline ends. Germline lookup yields CDR1 LGHDT and CDR2 YNNKEL (reference sequence). This CDR3 region has 15 residues. The CDR3 DNA reads as TGTGCCAGCAGTCCCAGAGGGGGGAGAGATTCACCCCTCCACTTT. Translating gives CASSPRGGRDSPLHF.

This chain joins TRBV6-4 and TRBJ1-4; D is ambiguous. The CDR3 has 16 residues. Per the germline V gene, CDR1 is MRHNA and CDR2 is SNTAGT. Between the trimmed V and J ends, which lost 7 bases and 3 bases, there was a span of 18 bases. The CDR3 protein is CASTTRAGSPNEKLFF. As DNA, the CDR3 is TGTGCCAGCACCACCCGAGCGGGCTCTCCTAATGAAAAACTGTTTTTT.

A remark on this clonotype: Since the CDR3 does not end with the conserved phenylalanine or tryptophan, this likely comes from a read error. The rearrangement links TRBV11-2 to TRBJ1-6; 7 bases are a match to TRBD1. From germline, CDR1 is SGHAT and CDR2 FQNNGV. The ends lost 5 bases at V and 9 bases at J; junction bases unmatched: 7. This CDR3 contains 14 residues. CDR3 DNA: TGTGCCAGCAGCGTTATGACAGGGAGTTCACCCCTCCACCTT. Encoded protein: CASSVMTGSSPLHL.

This clonotype was recorded at least ten times. V and J are TRBV19 and TRBJ2-7; D is tentatively TRBD1 or TRBD2 (5 bases each). Germline V gene lookup returns CDR1 LNHDA and CDR2 SQIVND (reference sequence). This CDR3 region has 13 residues. Trimming took 6 bases from V and 0 from J, leaving 9 bases between them. Here the CDR3 DNA reads TGTGCCAGTAGAGAGGGGCCCTCCTACGAGCAGTACTTC. It specifies CASREGPSYEQYF.

This clonotype appeared many times. The chain uses TRBV7-6 and TRBJ2-7; D is perhaps TRBD1 or TRBD2 (6 bases each). In germline, CDR1 is SGHVS, CDR2 FNYEAQ. The germline V and J ends were trimmed by 6 bases and 4 bases, with 10 bases remaining between them. This CDR3 has 12 residues. This CDR3 reads CASSIGGYEQYF. DNA of the CDR3: TGTGCCAGCAGTATAGGGGGGTACGAGCAGTACTTC.

This clonotype appeared many times. CDR3 in DNA: TGTGCCAGCAGCCAATACGGGCAGGGGAAGAACACCGGGGAGCTGTTTTTT. Translating it yields CASSQYGQGKNTGELFF. The genes are TRBV3-1 and TRBJ2-2, with D perhaps matching TRBD1 (6 bases). Germline V CDR1 and CDR2: LGHDT, YNNKEL (reference sequence). This CDR3 is 17 amino acids long. Between the trimmed V and J ends, which lost 2 bases and 1 base, there was a span of 14 bases.

This clonotype was seen ten or more times. V usage is TRBV5-4 and J usage is TRBJ2-1, with D perhaps assigned TRBD1 or TRBD2 (5 bases each). Trimming cost V 0 bases and J 8 bases, with 12 bases left between them. The CDR3 runs to 14 residues. Per germline, CDR1 SGHNT and CDR2 YYREEE (reference sequence). The CDR3 loop reads CASSLAGAFDEQFF. CDR3 bases: TGTGCCAGCAGCTTGGCCGGGGCTTTTGATGAGCAGTTCTTC.

The genes are TRBV29-1 and TRBJ1-3, with 7 bases lining up with TRBD1. Trimming cost V 7 bases and J 4 bases; bases outside gene matches: 10. The germline V gene has CDR1 SQVTM and CDR2 ANQGSEA. CDR3 length: 14 residues. The CDR3 DNA is TGCAGCGCCACTCAGGGGGTCTCCGGAAACACCATATATTTT. Its protein is CSATQGVSGNTIYF.

V and J are TRBV20-1 and TRBJ1-2; TRBD1 matches 12 bases. Germline CDR1 DFQATT, CDR2 SNEGSKA (reference sequence). This CDR3 has 16 residues. Unmatched junction bases numbered 8, after V lost 3 bases and J lost 3 bases. The CDR3 nucleotides are TGCAGTGCTAGGAGAAGGGACAGGGGGCCTGACTATGGCTACACCTTC. Translated, it gives CSARRRDRGPDYGYTF.

V usage is TRBV19 and J usage is TRBJ2-1; D might be TRBD1 (5 bases). Between the trimmed V and J ends, which lost 6 bases and 1 base, there was a span of 16 bases. The CDR3 consists of 16 residues. CDR1 and CDR2 (germline): LNHDA, SQIVND (reference sequence). CDR3 residues: CASSDTRVGSYNEQFF. CDR3 in DNA: TGTGCCAGTAGCGACACCAGGGTGGGGTCCTACAATGAGCAGTTCTTC.

The chain is built from TRBV20-1 and TRBJ2-1; 7 nucleotides agree with TRBD2. The ends lost 0 bases at V and 6 bases at J; junction bases unmatched: 5. The CDR3 covers 14 residues. From germline, CDR1 is DFQATT and CDR2 SNEGSKA (reference sequence). CDR3 region: CSAREGTMSNEQFF. DNA of the CDR3: TGCAGTGCTAGAGAAGGGACTATGTCCAATGAGCAGTTCTTC.

Many counts were recorded for this clonotype. The chain combines TRBV11-1 with TRBJ2-5, with 11 bases fitting TRBD2. With 4 bases clipped from V and 5 bases from J, the junction kept 9 bases outside the gene matches. The CDR3 runs to 16 residues. Germline V gene data show CDR1 as SGHAT and CDR2 as FQDESV (reference sequence). The CDR3 sequence is CASSSTSGGRRETQYF. In DNA, the CDR3 is TGTGCCAGCAGCTCAACTAGCGGGGGCCGCCGGGAGACCCAGTACTTC.

The chain joins TRBV6-5 to TRBJ2-3; TRBD1 aligns across 7 bases. The CDR3 has 12 residues. With V trimmed by 5 bases and J by 7 bases, 3 bases remained unmatched. Looked up from germline, CDR1 is MNHEY and CDR2 is SVGAGI. Here the CDR3 reads CASSPGGNTQYF. The DNA of the CDR3 is TGTGCCAGCAGTCCAGGGGGAAATACGCAGTATTTT.

This clonotype was observed at least ten times. The V and J genes are TRBV20-1 and TRBJ2-7, with 7 bases lining up with TRBD2. J gave up 3 bases and V 3 bases, and 8 bases lay outside the gene matches. The CDR3 covers 14 residues. CDR1 is DFQATT and CDR2 is SNEGSKA in the germline V gene (reference sequence). The CDR3 nucleotides are TGCAGTGCTAGTGGACTAGTGGCTAACTACGAGCAGTACTTC. Protein sequence: CSASGLVANYEQYF.

This clonotype was observed at least ten times. This may arise from a read error, as a much more abundant clone is one base away. This chain connects TRBV11-1 to TRBJ2-1; D gene unclear. Looked up from germline, CDR1 is SGHAT and CDR2 is FQDESV (reference sequence). The V and J ends lost 4 bases and 3 bases respectively, with 1 base between them. The CDR3 length is 11 residues. The DNA for the CDR3 is TGTGCCAGCAGCTGCTACAATGAGCAGTTCTTC. This gives the protein CASSCYNEQFF.

Regarding this clonotype: Sequence at one end of the junction differs from germline and may be a read error. The chain carries TRBV20-1 and TRBJ1-2, with TRBD1 matching over 10 bases. Germline-derived CDR1 and CDR2 are DFQATT and SNEGSKA (reference sequence). This CDR3 contains 14 residues. CDR3 loop: CCARGTGDLYGYTF. CDR3 coding DNA: TGCTGTGCTAGGGGGACAGGGGACCTCTATGGCTACACCTTC.

This chain uses TRBV7-9 with TRBJ2-1; TRBD2 agrees at 13 bases. The CDR3 totals 17 residues. J was trimmed by 0 bases and V by 6 bases; bases with no gene match: 5. Germline CDR1 SEHNR, CDR2 FQNEAQ (reference sequence). Here the CDR3 DNA reads TGTGCCAGCAGTTCAAGGACTAGCGGGAGCTCCTACAATGAGCAGTTCTTC. Translating it yields CASSSRTSGSSYNEQFF.

This clonotype is labeled medium-sized. The chain uses TRBV20-1 and TRBJ2-7; 10 nucleotides agree with TRBD2. This CDR3 contains 14 residues. Germline-derived CDR1 and CDR2 are DFQATT and SNEGSKA (reference sequence). Germline trimming cut 2 bases from V and 3 bases from J; bases unmatched to any gene: 4. The CDR3 DNA sequence: TGCAGTGCTAGATTGGCTAGCGGGAGCTACGAGCAGTACTTC. Protein: CSARLASGSYEQYF.

As to this clonotype: Because the CDR3 is missing its conserved closing phenylalanine or tryptophan, this is likely a read error. The rearrangement uses TRBV5-1 and TRBJ1-1; TRBD1 is a possible D gene (5 bases). Trimming took 5 bases from V and 4 from J, leaving 12 bases between them. The CDR3 extends over 13 amino acids. The V gene's germline CDR1 is SGHRS and CDR2 YFSETQ. CDR3 sequence (DNA): TGCGCCAGCAGTAACACCGGGGGCACTGAAGCTTTCTCG. It specifies CASSNTGGTEAFS.